The clone carrying this T cell receptor beta chain was seen only a few times. Its cognate antigen is unknown. Each donor's blood draw was 8.5 to 10 milliliters of peripheral blood. There were at least 6 micrograms of total RNA extracted from every sample. Next came a second PCR, run for about 6 to 11 cycles, which used a sample-barcoded 5' primer along with a J-beta primer mix. TCRdb recomputed calls from the 5' RACE reads with MiXCR, one row per CDR3 protein. The sample gives 650,000 to 1,000,000 distinct CDR3 sequences, roughly 35% of which show up once; roughly 13% is in the top ten. This entry comes from a study of blood T cells in healthy people across ages. General study findings and limits: Higher diversity, along with more naive CD4+ cells, distinguished long-lived donors from aged donors.

The CDR3 length is 15 residues. V was cut by 0 bases and J by 7 bases, with 11 bases left in between. Germline loops: CDR1 SGDLS, CDR2 YYNGEE. The rearrangement joins TRBV9 to TRBJ1-6; tentatively, D is TRBD1 (6 bases). This TCR was sampled from a man aged 18 to 29 in good health. The sequenced material came from blood. This chain's CDR3 is CASSVEGGENSPLHF. In DNA form, the CDR3 reads TGTGCCAGCAGCGTAGAGGGGGGGGAGAATTCACCCCTCCACTTT.